Listed here is a single T cell receptor delta chain. Its antigen is still unknown. The source of the sample is a study of Vδ1+ human thymocytes. CDR1 TSWWSYY and CDR2 QGS come from the germline V gene. This CDR3 contains 21 residues. The V segment lost 0 bases and the J segment 1 base; nucleotides outside the gene matches: 18. After alphabeta T cell depletion, CD3+ Vdelta1+ Vdelta2- thymocytes were sorted. Purity of the sorted Vdelta1+ thymocytes ranged from roughly 97% to 99.6%. Study conclusions and caveats: Unexpected Vdelta2 sequences could cause misinterpretation of bulk repertoire data. Thymic TRG and TRD repertoires appeared highly polyclonal, with Gaussian CDR3 length distributions. Around 20% of thymic delta-chain sequences were Vdelta2, with few Vdelta3, unlike blood Vdelta1+ controls.

Sequences come from RNA converted to cDNA by reverse transcription. Multiplex PCR used pooled V-gene forward primers and a constant-region reverse primer to amplify CDR3s. With CATT, TCRdb re-called clones from the multiplex PCR reads. The sample records some 27,000 delta-chain clones, approximately 7% being singletons. This TCR was sampled from a girl less than two years old who had congenital heart surgery. The V and J genes are TRDV1 and TRDJ1; 9 bases agree with TRDD2. The material sequenced was Vdelta1+ gamma-delta thymocytes from the thymus. Described subset: FACS-sorted CD3+ TCRalphabeta- TCRVdelta1+ TCRVdelta2- thymocytes. The CDR3, as DNA: TGTGCTCTTGGGGAACTAGGGATCCTTCCTACGACTTGGGGGGGCACCGATAAACTCATCTTT. As protein: CALGELGILPTTWGGTDKLIF.